This passage covers 26 T cell receptor beta chains from one sample sequenced in a study of cytomegalovirus exposure and HLA in healthy donors. PCR was performed using 60 Vbeta and 13 Jbeta primers. Sequenced by immunoSEQ multiplex PCR; TCRdb stores in-frame clones only, minus some. The table records approximately 89,000 clones, less than 75% of them present only once. The sequenced material came from PBMCs. The receptors shown here come from a woman in her thirties in good health and CMV-seropositive.

This clone was counted between two and nine times. The chain combines TRBV6-1 with TRBJ2-3; 9 bases line up with TRBD2. CDR1 is MNHNS and CDR2 is SASEGT in the germline V gene. Unmatched junction bases numbered 13, after V lost 4 bases and J lost 2 bases. This CDR3 spans 18 amino acids. The CDR3 DNA reads as TGTGCCAGCAGTGTTATGATCGAGACTAGCGGTAACACAGATACGCAGTATTTT. This sequence encodes CASSVMIETSGNTDTQYF.

This clone was observed a single time. V and J are TRBV7-2 and TRBJ2-7; TRBD1 agrees at 10 bases. V shed 4 bases and J 1 base; nucleotides not matched to a gene: 4. The CDR3 sequence is 15 residues long. The germline V gene has CDR1 SGHTA and CDR2 FQGNSA. The CDR3 sequence: CASSSDRGASYEQYF. CDR3 nucleotide sequence: TGTGCCAGCAGCTCGGACAGGGGGGCATCCTACGAGCAGTACTTC.

This clone was counted a few times. The rearrangement joins TRBV9 to TRBJ1-1, with D uncertain. The germline CDR1 and CDR2 sequences are SGDLS and YYNGEE. This CDR3 region has 14 residues. Trimming shortened V by 4 bases and J by 2 bases, and 12 bases separated the two germline ends. CDR3 DNA: TGTGCCAGCAGCCCCCAGAGGCAAAACACTGAAGCTTTCTTT. This translates into CASSPQRQNTEAFF.

The chain employs TRBV7-9 and TRBJ1-4; 11 bases match TRBD1. Germline lookup yields CDR1 SEHNR and CDR2 FQNEAQ (reference sequence). V was pared by 5 bases and J by 8 bases, with 4 bases of the junction left unmatched. This CDR3 is built from 14 residues. CDR3 region: CASSQDRGLEKLFF. CDR3 nucleotide sequence: TGTGCCAGCAGCCAGGACAGGGGGCTAGAAAAACTGTTTTTT.

The chain couples TRBV29-1 to TRBJ1-2, with TRBD1 identical over 9 bases. CDR3 length equals 11 residues. Germline V gene data show CDR1 as SQVTM and CDR2 as ANQGSEA. V was clipped by 4 bases and J by 10 bases; unmatched bases: 4. The CDR3 DNA reads TGCAGCGTTGCACAGGGGGCCGACTACACCTTC. Translating it yields CSVAQGADYTF.

The chain links TRBV29-1 to TRBJ2-3, with D perhaps TRBD2 (6 bases). Germline V CDR1 and CDR2: SQVTM, ANQGSEA. The CDR3 has 13 residues. V dropped 6 bases and J dropped 2 bases, with 12 bases sitting between them. The CDR3 nucleotides are TGCAGCGTCCCTGGGGGGTACACAGATACGCAGTATTTT. Translating it yields CSVPGGYTDTQYF.

Of note for this clone: Distinct nucleotide sequences in the sample also encode this CDR3. This chain joins TRBV18 and TRBJ1-1, with TRBD1 matching over 9 bases. Germline CDR1 is KGHSH and CDR2 is LQKENI. V dropped 6 bases and J dropped 2; count of bases not matched to a gene: 4. The CDR3 is 14 residues long. The CDR3 DNA follows: TGTGCCAGCTCGCGGACAGGGGTAAACACTGAAGCTTTCTTT. This encodes CASSRTGVNTEAFF.

The chain has TRBV23-1 and TRBJ2-7; 9 positions match TRBD2. TRBV23-1 is reported as an ORF; its role is uncertain. The CDR3 length is 19 residues. V shed 0 bases and J 2 bases; nucleotides not matched to a gene: 14. The CDR3 here is CASSQSDRRGGRSPYEQYF. The CDR3 coding sequence is TGCGCCAGCAGTCAATCAGATCGGCGGGGGGGCCGATCTCCCTACGAGCAGTACTTC.

As regards this clone: Sequence at one end of the junction differs from germline and may be a read error. Other DNA sequences of this sample code for an identical CDR3. The genes are TRBV28 and TRBJ1-5; D gene uncertain. The CDR3 spans 17 residues. From germline, CDR1 is MDHEN and CDR2 SYDVKM. In DNA, the CDR3 is TGTGCCAGCAGTTTCCGCGACGGGTATTATAGCAATCAGCCCCAGCACTTT. Its protein product is CASSFRDGYYSNQPQHF.

V usage is TRBV7-3 and J usage is TRBJ2-2, with D perhaps matching TRBD1 (6 bases). Trimming left V 5 bases short and J 5 bases short, with 15 bases between. Germline V gene data show CDR1 as SGHTA and CDR2 as FQGTGA. The CDR3 spans 15 residues. The CDR3 is CASSPEQGLTGELFF. The CDR3 DNA sequence: TGTGCCAGCAGCCCCGAGCAGGGGTTAACCGGGGAGCTGTTTTTT.

This chain connects TRBV28 to TRBJ1-2, with 7 bases aligning to TRBD1. The CDR3 runs 14 residues. Per the germline V gene, CDR1 is MDHEN and CDR2 is SYDVKM. V lost 5 bases and J lost 9; bases outside the gene matches: 12. DNA of the CDR3: TGTGCCAGCAGTGCGCACCAGGGGGACGTGCGCTACACCTTC. Its protein is CASSAHQGDVRYTF.

The chain is built from TRBV25-1 and TRBJ2-3; D perhaps matches TRBD2 (7 bases). Germline-derived CDR1 and CDR2 are MGHDK and SYGVNS. This CDR3 has 14 residues. The V gene lost 4 bases and the J gene lost 1 base, with 9 bases spanning the gap. The CDR3 sequence is CASSARGRTDTQYF. The CDR3 DNA follows: TGTGCCAGCAGTGCGCGGGGGCGCACAGATACGCAGTATTTT.

The V gene is TRBV6-5, the J gene TRBJ2-7, with D possibly matching TRBD1 (5 bases). This CDR3 is built from 14 residues. Germline V gene data show CDR1 as MNHEY and CDR2 as SVGAGI. Trimming took off 5 bases at V and 2 bases at J, with 13 bases between the two ends. This chain's CDR3 is CASSQGPIAYEQYF. The CDR3 DNA is TGTGCCAGCAGTCAGGGCCCTATCGCCTACGAGCAGTACTTC.

V gene TRBV7-2 combines with J gene TRBJ2-1; 10 bases map to TRBD2. The CDR3 totals 13 residues. Germline assignment: CDR1 SGHTA and CDR2 FQGNSA. With V trimmed by 5 bases and J by 10 bases, 5 bases remained unmatched. The DNA for the CDR3 is TGTGCCAGCAGCATACTAGCGGGGACGGAGCAGTTCTTC. Translating it yields CASSILAGTEQFF.

This chain connects TRBV28 to TRBJ2-1; 9 bases map to TRBD1. With 8 bases clipped from V and 7 bases from J, the junction kept 12 bases outside the gene matches. The germline V gene has CDR1 MDHEN and CDR2 SYDVKM. This CDR3 region has 15 residues. CDR3 in DNA: TGTGCCAGCGGGACGACCGGGACAGGGACGAATGAGCAGTTCTTC. It translates to CASGTTGTGTNEQFF.

V and J are TRBV28 and TRBJ1-5; D is unresolved. Germline assignment: CDR1 MDHEN and CDR2 SYDVKM. V was trimmed by 1 base and J by 2 bases, leaving 33 bases between them. There are 23 residues in the CDR3. The CDR3 DNA follows: TGTGCCAGCAGTTTATCCATTATGGGCAGCAATCCTCAAATTTTCCATGGCAATCAGCCCCAGCATTTT. It specifies CASSLSIMGSNPQIFHGNQPQHF.

CDR3 DNA: TGTGCCACTGCACAGGGCTCAGGCTCCTACAATGAGCAGTTCTTC. Its protein is CATAQGSGSYNEQFF. The chain couples TRBV15 to TRBJ2-1, with D perhaps matching TRBD1 (6 bases). The CDR3 is 15 amino acids. Trimming took off 9 bases at V and 0 bases at J, with 15 bases between the two ends. Germline CDR1 reads LNHNV; CDR2 reads YYDKDF (reference sequence).

This clone was seen a few times. CDR3 amino acids: CASSLGVRGYGYTF. The CDR3 DNA is TGTGCCAGCAGCTTAGGCGTCAGGGGCTATGGCTACACCTTC. V and J are TRBV7-2 and TRBJ1-2, with D possibly matching TRBD1 (6 bases). CDR1 is SGHTA, CDR2 FQGNSA, per germline. The length of the CDR3 is 14 residues. The ends were cut back, 1 base at V and 4 bases at J, with 10 bases in the middle.

This chain links TRBV19 with TRBJ2-2; perhaps TRBD2 as D (5 bases). The ends were cut back, 7 bases at V and 2 bases at J, with 14 bases in the middle. Germline lookup yields CDR1 LNHDA and CDR2 SQIVND (reference sequence). This CDR3 contains 15 residues. This CDR3 reads CASNDGSSNTGELFF. The CDR3 DNA reads as TGTGCCAGTAACGATGGGAGTTCTAACACCGGGGAGCTGTTTTTT.

V and J are TRBV29-1 and TRBJ2-1; 8 nucleotides align to TRBD2. Germline V gives CDR1 SQVTM, CDR2 ANQGSEA. The trim removed 5 bases at V and 0 bases at J, leaving 3 bases unmatched. The CDR3 runs to 14 residues. CDR3 protein: CSVLAGPSYNEQFF. CDR3 nucleotides: TGCAGCGTTTTAGCGGGGCCCTCCTACAATGAGCAGTTCTTC.

The rearrangement uses TRBV28 and TRBJ2-1; TRBD1 aligns across 8 bases. The junction had 6 bases not matched to a gene; V was cut back by 6 bases and J by 8 bases. Per germline, CDR1 MDHEN and CDR2 SYDVKM. CDR3 size: 13 residues. The CDR3 spells CASRPTGVDEQFF. The CDR3 nucleotides read TGTGCCAGCAGACCGACAGGGGTTGATGAGCAGTTCTTC. The full variable domain, rest sourced from reference TRBV28 and TRBJ2-1, is DVKVTQSSRYLVKRTGEKVFLECVQDMDHENMFWYRQDPGLGLRLIYFSYDVKMKEKGDIPEGYSVSREKKERFSLILESASTNQTSMYLCASRPTGVDEQFFGPGTRLTVL.

The rearrangement joins TRBV15 to TRBJ1-3, with TRBD1 as a possible D gene (5 bases). Trimming removed 0 bases from V and 4 bases from J, with 16 bases in between. Germline loops: CDR1 LNHNV, CDR2 YYDKDF (reference sequence). This CDR3 comprises 17 residues. CDR3 in DNA: TGTGCCACCAGCAGAGATGCATGGCGGGGCCCGGGAAACACCATATATTTT. It codes for CATSRDAWRGPGNTIYF.

The chain carries TRBV7-9 and TRBJ1-2; D is uncertain. CDR3 length: 12 amino acids. CDR1 and CDR2 (germline): SEHNR, FQNEAQ (reference sequence). V lost 3 bases and J 8 bases, leaving 10 bases between the germline ends. The DNA of the CDR3 is TGTGCCAGCAGCTTCCAGGTACAAGGCTACACCTTC. Translated, it gives CASSFQVQGYTF.

This chain uses TRBV5-4 with TRBJ1-6; 9 bases are a match to TRBD1. The CDR3 is made up of 15 amino acids. Germline CDR1 SGHNT, CDR2 YYREEE (reference sequence). With 4 bases clipped from V and 7 bases from J, the junction kept 6 bases outside the gene matches. As DNA, the CDR3 is TGTGCCAGCAGCCGGGACAGGGTGGTCAATTCACCCCTCCACTTT. This sequence encodes CASSRDRVVNSPLHF. Supplemented by reference TRBV5-4 and TRBJ1-6, the full variable domain reads ETGVTQSPTHLIKTRGQQVTLRCSSQSGHNTVSWYQQALGQGPQFIFQYYREEENGRGNFPPRFSGLQFPNYSSELNVNALELDDSALYLCASSRDRVVNSPLHFGNGTRLTVT.

CDR3 amino acids: CATSRAPTGEQYF. The CDR3 DNA is TGTGCCACCAGCAGGGCTCCTACGGGTGAGCAGTACTTC. The genes are TRBV15 and TRBJ2-7, with D uncertain. Trimming removed 3 bases from V and 7 bases from J, with 13 bases in between. This CDR3 region has 13 residues. Germline values: CDR1 LNHNV, CDR2 YYDKDF (reference sequence).

The rearrangement joins TRBV6-4 to TRBJ2-2; maybe TRBD2 (6 bases). CDR1 and CDR2 from the germline V gene are MRHNA and SNTAGT. Trimming took off 11 bases at V and 4 bases at J, with 14 bases between the two ends. The CDR3 length is 13 residues. The CDR3 is CAGRLGGTGELFF. The CDR3 nucleotides read TGTGCCGGGAGGTTGGGGGGCACCGGGGAGCTGTTTTTT.